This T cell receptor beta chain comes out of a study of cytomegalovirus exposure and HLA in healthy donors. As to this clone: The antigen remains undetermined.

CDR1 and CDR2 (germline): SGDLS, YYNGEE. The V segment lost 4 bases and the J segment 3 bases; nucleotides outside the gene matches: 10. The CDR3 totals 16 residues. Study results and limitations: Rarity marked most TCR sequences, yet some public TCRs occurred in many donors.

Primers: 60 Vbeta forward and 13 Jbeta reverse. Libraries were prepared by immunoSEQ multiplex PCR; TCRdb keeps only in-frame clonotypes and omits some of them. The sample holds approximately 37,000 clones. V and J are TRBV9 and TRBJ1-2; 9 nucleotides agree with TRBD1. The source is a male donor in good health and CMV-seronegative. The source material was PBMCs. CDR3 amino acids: CASSLRPGTGYYGYTF. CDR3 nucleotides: TGTGCCAGCAGCCTCAGACCAGGGACAGGGTACTATGGCTACACCTTC.